One and the same sample provided the 22 T cell receptor beta chains below, sequenced in a study of cytomegalovirus exposure and HLA in healthy donors. Primers: 60 Vbeta forward and 13 Jbeta reverse. Data came from immunoSEQ multiplex PCR; TCRdb stores just in-frame clones and leaves some out. The sample carries more than 100,000 clones, approximately 80% recorded once. The sequenced sample consisted of PBMCs. The receptors shown here come from a man aged 50 to 60 in good health and CMV-seronegative.

The chain has TRBV4-3 and TRBJ2-5, with TRBD1 matching over 10 bases. CDR3 length equals 15 residues. J was trimmed by 4 bases and V by 3 bases; bases with no gene match: 5. Germline values: CDR1 LGHNA, CDR2 YSLEER. DNA of the CDR3: TGCGCCAGCAGCCAGGGACAGGGGTACGGAGAGACCCAGTACTTC. Amino acid sequence: CASSQGQGYGETQYF.

This clone came up a few times. The chain employs TRBV9 and TRBJ2-3; no clear D gene. This CDR3 has 14 amino acids. CDR1 and CDR2 (germline): SGDLS, YYNGEE. The ends were cut back, 2 bases at V and 4 bases at J, with 11 bases in the middle. The CDR3: CASSVASLPDTQYF. Here the CDR3 DNA reads TGTGCCAGCAGCGTCGCGTCCCTTCCAGATACGCAGTATTTT.

V is TRBV29-1 and J is TRBJ1-2, with 8 bases matching TRBD1. The CDR3 has 17 amino acids. Germline CDR1 and CDR2: SQVTM and ANQGSEA. With 1 base clipped from V and 1 base from J, the junction kept 11 bases outside the gene matches. CDR3 nucleotide sequence: TGCAGCGTTGAAGGGTGGACAGGGAACGATCATAACTATGGCTACACCTTC. It codes for CSVEGWTGNDHNYGYTF.

This clone was seen a few times. The V gene is TRBV5-6, the J gene TRBJ2-4; TRBD2 matches at 9 bases. CDR3 size: 13 residues. Germline trimming cut 4 bases from V and 8 bases from J; bases unmatched to any gene: 4. CDR1 is SGHDT and CDR2 is YYEEEE in the germline V gene. Here the CDR3 reads CASSAGGGDIQYF. In DNA, the CDR3 is TGTGCCAGCAGCGCGGGGGGGGGCGACATTCAGTACTTC. Together with reference TRBV5-6 and TRBJ2-4, the CDR3 gives the full variable domain: DAGVTQSPTHLIKTRGQQVTLRCSPKSGHDTVSWYQQALGQGPQFIFQYYEEEERQRGNFPDRFSGHQFPNYSSELNVNALLLGDSALYLCASSAGGGDIQYFGAGTRLSVL.

DNA of the CDR3: TGTGCCAGCAGCTCCGGGACTTCCCTCCCCACCGGGGAGCTGTTTTTT. This gives the protein CASSSGTSLPTGELFF. The chain has TRBV5-8 and TRBJ2-2; D might be TRBD2 (6 bases). The CDR3 length is 16 residues. V was trimmed by 3 bases and J by 4 bases, leaving 16 bases between them. CDR1 SGHTS and CDR2 YDEGEE come from the germline V gene.

V and J are TRBV6-5 and TRBJ1-2; D unclear. This CDR3 has 15 residues. Trimming removed 0 bases from V and 6 bases from J, with 14 bases in between. CDR1 is MNHEY and CDR2 is SVGAGI in the germline V gene. The DNA of the CDR3 is TGTGCCAGCAGTTACTCGAATAGGCCCGGGGATGGCTACACCTTC. The encoded protein is CASSYSNRPGDGYTF.

This rearrangement joins TRBV7-2 to TRBJ1-1, with a tentative D call TRBD1 (5 bases). V was shortened by 5 bases and J by 7 bases, with 14 bases between the two germline ends. This CDR3 has 13 amino acids. Germline CDR1 is SGHTA and CDR2 is FQGNSA. The CDR3 DNA follows: TGTGCCAGCAGCCTAACGGACACCCTTGAAGCTTTCTTT. It specifies CASSLTDTLEAFF.

V and J are TRBV19 and TRBJ2-7, with TRBD2 identical over 10 bases. The CDR3 is made up of 23 amino acids. V lost 2 bases and J lost 0; bases outside the gene matches: 25. Looked up from germline, CDR1 is LNHDA and CDR2 is SQIVND (reference sequence). CDR3 in DNA: TGTGCCAGTAGTATATATCCACCCCGGGGGGTGCTAGCGGGGGCCGATCCCTCCTACGAGCAGTACTTC. Its protein is CASSIYPPRGVLAGADPSYEQYF. Based on the CDR3 plus reference TRBV19 and TRBJ2-7, the full variable domain is DGGITQSPKYLFRKEGQNVTLSCEQNLNHDAMYWYRQDPGQGLRLIYYSQIVNDFQKGDIAEGYSVSREKKESFPLTVTSAQKNPTAFYLCASSIYPPRGVLAGADPSYEQYFGPGTRLTVT.

The chain combines TRBV28 with TRBJ2-3; weak D call: TRBD2 (6 bases). From germline, CDR1 is MDHEN and CDR2 SYDVKM. CDR3 length equals 13 residues. V was cut by 2 bases and J by 5 bases, with 8 bases left in between. Here the CDR3 DNA reads TGTGCCAGCAGTTTAACCGGGAGAGATACGCAGTATTTT. Translated, it gives CASSLTGRDTQYF.

This clone was seen a handful of times. The chain uses TRBV7-2 and TRBJ1-5; TRBD1 is a possible D gene (5 bases). Trimming pared 1 base from V and 4 bases from J, leaving 17 bases between. CDR1 and CDR2 (germline): SGHTA, FQGNSA. The CDR3 runs 17 residues. The CDR3 DNA reads TGTGCCAGCAGCTTAGTCGTTAGAACAGGTGGGAATCAGCCCCAGCATTTT. Translated, it gives CASSLVVRTGGNQPQHF.

The chain links TRBV5-4 to TRBJ1-1; 9 nucleotides match TRBD1. V shed 2 bases, J shed 7 bases, and the junction held 6 bases outside the gene matches. CDR3 size: 14 residues. The germline V gene encodes CDR1 SGHNT and CDR2 YYREEE (reference sequence). The CDR3 is CASSFRDRVVEAFF. DNA for the CDR3: TGTGCCAGCAGCTTCCGGGACAGGGTTGTTGAAGCTTTCTTT.

The chain employs TRBV30 and TRBJ2-5, with 12 nucleotides matching TRBD2. Per the germline V gene, CDR1 is GTSNPN and CDR2 is SVGIG (reference sequence). The CDR3 has 20 residues. V shed 0 bases and J 3 bases; nucleotides not matched to a gene: 17. CDR3 sequence reads: CAWSVSITPGLAGRKETQYF. In DNA, the CDR3 is TGTGCCTGGAGTGTCTCTATAACTCCCGGACTAGCGGGGCGCAAAGAGACCCAGTACTTC.

The chain links TRBV5-4 to TRBJ1-2, with D tentatively TRBD1 (5 bases). Germline CDR1 reads SGHNT; CDR2 reads YYREEE (reference sequence). The ends were cut back, 4 bases at V and 4 bases at J, with 14 bases in the middle. The CDR3 loop spans 14 amino acids. CDR3 region: CASSLDRDSYGYTF. CDR3 bases: TGTGCCAGCAGCCTCGACCGGGACTCCTATGGCTACACCTTC.

This chain connects TRBV10-3 to TRBJ2-5; maybe TRBD1 (5 bases). The CDR3 runs 13 residues. V lost 6 bases to trimming and J lost 4 bases, with 12 bases between them. Germline lookup yields CDR1 ENHRY and CDR2 SYGVKD. The CDR3 nucleotides read TGTGCCATCAGCCCCCCAGGGTCAGAGACCCAGTACTTC. Translation gives CAISPPGSETQYF.

The chain is built from TRBV6-5 and TRBJ2-7, with 7 bases that match TRBD2. Germline values: CDR1 MNHEY, CDR2 SVGAGI. The V and J ends lost 0 bases and 5 bases, in that order; junction bases with no gene match: 10. The CDR3 totals 16 residues. The CDR3 region is CASSYSTGGSRNEQYF. The CDR3 DNA reads as TGTGCCAGCAGTTACTCCACGGGAGGCTCAAGGAACGAGCAGTACTTC.

This rearrangement joins TRBV9 to TRBJ1-1; tentative D call: TRBD1 (5 bases). The germline gives CDR1 SGDLS, CDR2 YYNGEE. CDR3 size: 14 residues. The ends were cut back, 3 bases at V and 1 base at J, with 10 bases in the middle. CDR3 DNA: TGTGCCAGCAGCGCCCTCGGGGGGAACACTGAAGCTTTCTTT. Its protein is CASSALGGNTEAFF.

This chain uses TRBV5-1 with TRBJ2-7, with 9 nucleotides matching TRBD2. Germline assignment: CDR1 SGHRS and CDR2 YFSETQ. This CDR3 comprises 16 residues. The V segment lost 4 bases and the J segment 1 base; nucleotides outside the gene matches: 9. The CDR3 region is CASSAGAAGGSYEQYF. CDR3 DNA: TGCGCCAGCAGCGCGGGGGCAGCGGGAGGTTCCTACGAGCAGTACTTC.

The rearrangement uses TRBV11-2 and TRBJ2-5, with 11 bases that match TRBD2. Looked up from germline, CDR1 is SGHAT and CDR2 is FQNNGV. J was trimmed by 2 bases and V by 6 bases; bases with no gene match: 2. This CDR3 comprises 14 residues. The CDR3, as DNA: TGTGCCAGCAGACTAGCGGGGGTTCAAGAGACCCAGTACTTC. Amino acid sequence: CASRLAGVQETQYF. Together with reference TRBV11-2 and TRBJ2-5, the CDR3 gives the full variable domain: EAGVAQSPRYKIIEKRQSVAFWCNPISGHATLYWYQQILGQGPKLLIQFQNNGVVDDSQLPKDRFSAERLKGVDSTLKIQPAKLEDSAVYLCASRLAGVQETQYFGPGTRLLVL.

The chain combines TRBV28 with TRBJ2-2; 10 bases agree with TRBD1. The V and J ends lost 3 bases and 3 bases, in that order; junction bases with no gene match: 7. The germline gives CDR1 MDHEN, CDR2 SYDVKM. This CDR3 has 17 amino acids. The CDR3 loop is CASSFGPGQGYTGELFF. DNA of the CDR3: TGTGCCAGCAGTTTTGGTCCGGGACAGGGGTACACCGGGGAGCTGTTTTTT.

In regard to this clone: One junction end does not reproduce the germline sequence, and a read error may be involved. The chain carries TRBV18 and TRBJ2-2; TRBD2 aligns across 12 bases. Germline CDR1 and CDR2: KGHSH and LQKENI. The CDR3 sequence is 18 residues long. CDR3 loop: CASSPPVGLAGNAGELFF. CDR3 bases: TGTGCCAGCTCACCACCGGTCGGACTAGCGGGGAACGCCGGGGAGCTGTTTTTT. Variable domain in full (rest from reference TRBV18 and TRBJ2-2): NAGVMQNPRHLVRRRGQEARLRCSPMKGHSHVYWYRQLPEEGLKFMVYLQKENIIDESGMPKERFSAEFPKEGPSILRIQQVVRGDSAAYFCASSPPVGLAGNAGELFFGEGSRLTVL.

The chain combines TRBV5-1 with TRBJ1-3; no reliable D call. The V gene lost 5 bases and the J gene lost 0 bases, with 12 bases spanning the gap. The CDR3 has 15 amino acids. Germline V gene sequence: CDR1 SGHRS, CDR2 YFSETQ. The DNA of the CDR3 is TGCGCCAGCAGACCGAGCCGGGACTCTGGAAACACCATATATTTT. This translates into CASRPSRDSGNTIYF.

The chain couples TRBV5-4 to TRBJ1-1; the D gene is possibly TRBD1 (6 bases). The CDR3 covers 13 residues. V gave up 2 bases and J gave up 5 bases, with 10 bases separating them. In germline, CDR1 is SGHNT, CDR2 YYREEE (reference sequence). DNA of the CDR3: TGTGCCAGCAGCTTCTCTCAGGGGACTGAAGCTTTCTTT. Its protein product is CASSFSQGTEAFF.